The present T cell receptor beta chain was sequenced within a study of T cells in Graves' hyperthyroidism and ophthalmopathy. This CDR3 has 16 residues. Trimming took 8 bases from V and 9 from J, leaving 26 bases between them. The V gene's germline CDR1 is MNHNS and CDR2 SASEGT. Uncontrolled infection, other autoimmune disease, pregnancy or lactation led to exclusion. At least ten counts were recorded for this clonotype. Its matching antigen is unknown. Regions amplified from RNA transcripts were the TCR beta CDR3 regions. With the HTBI primer set, the TCR CDR3 went through a first round of RT-PCR. TCRdb analysed the multiplex PCR reads with MiXCR anew, one entry per CDR3 protein. The sample has hundreds of thousands of distinct CDR3 sequences; roughly 16% are singletons. Notes on the study in general: Ophthalmopathy was predicted by the model a median of roughly 6.7 months ahead of onset. In blood, most of the thyroid clonotypes expanded above 0.001 were also present.

This receptor was identified in a woman in her thirties or forties with Graves' ophthalmopathy. Sequences were obtained from blood. The chain employs TRBV6-1 and TRBJ2-1; D may be TRBD2 (5 bases). CDR3 DNA sequence: TGTGCCAGCGCCGGGATCGGGGTACCCACGAGCCGTGAGCAGTTCTTC. It codes for CASAGIGVPTSREQFF.